This passage covers 9 T cell receptor beta chains from one sample sequenced in a study of PD-1 blockade in mismatch repair-deficient tumors. Generated by immunoSEQ multiplex PCR, the TCRdb table keeps only in-frame clones and is missing some. The table lists 40,000 to 60,000 clones, around 85% of them singletons, with roughly 8.1% in the top ten. Sequenced material: peripheral blood, taken approximately 18 weeks after starting pembrolizumab. These receptors all stem from an adult with mismatch repair-deficient cancer.

J is TRBJ1-2 and V is TRBV6-5; no firm D call. Trimming removed 5 bases from V and 8 bases from J, with 21 bases in between. Germline CDR1 MNHEY, CDR2 SVGAGI. CDR3 length: 15 residues. For the CDR3, the DNA is TGTGCCAGCAGTCTCACGGTGGGGATCTCAACGGGCTACACCTTC. This translates into CASSLTVGISTGYTF.

This clone was counted once. The V gene is TRBV7-2, the J gene TRBJ2-1; D is uncertain. Germline V gene lookup returns CDR1 SGHTA and CDR2 FQGNSA. This CDR3 is built from 13 residues. V lost 2 bases, J lost 2 bases, and 4 bases lay in between. In DNA, the CDR3 is TGTGCCAGCAGCTTAAATCCCTACAATGAGCAGTTCTTC. It yields the protein CASSLNPYNEQFF.

V and J are TRBV4-3 and TRBJ2-7; 10 bases are a match to TRBD1. Losses at the gene ends were 3 bases for V and 1 base for J; bases not matched to a gene: 9. Per the germline V gene, CDR1 is LGHNA and CDR2 is YSLEER. This CDR3 has 17 amino acids. The CDR3 DNA reads TGCGCCAGCAGCCAGATTACCGGGACAGGGGATTCCTACGAGCAGTACTTC. Amino acid sequence: CASSQITGTGDSYEQYF.

This chain's CDR3 is CASSQDDSGRRNGLETQYF. For the CDR3, the DNA is TGTGCCAGCAGCCAGGACGATAGCGGGAGGCGGAATGGCTTGGAGACCCAGTACTTC. V usage is TRBV4-2 and J usage is TRBJ2-5, with 10 bases matching TRBD2. Germline CDR1 reads LGHNA; CDR2 reads YNFKEQ. CDR3 length equals 19 residues. With V trimmed by 3 bases and J by 5 bases, 18 bases remained unmatched.

The table lists this clone with a count of one. The chain couples TRBV27 to TRBJ1-1, with 8 positions matching TRBD1. Germline CDR1 is MNHEY and CDR2 is SMNVEV (reference sequence). V shed 2 bases, J shed 0 bases, and the junction held 8 bases outside the gene matches. This CDR3 region has 17 residues. The CDR3 DNA sequence: TGTGCCAGCAGTTTAGGGACAGGATTATTTATGAACACTGAAGCTTTCTTT. Encoded protein: CASSLGTGLFMNTEAFF.

This clone has just one count. The gene calls are TRBV2 and TRBJ2-3; 9 positions agree with TRBD2. V lost 8 bases and J lost 0; bases outside the gene matches: 12. CDR1 and CDR2 (germline): SNHLY, FYNNEI. The CDR3 runs 17 residues. CDR3 protein: CASPHSGRPTSTDTQYF. Written as DNA, the CDR3 is TGTGCCAGCCCGCATAGCGGGAGACCTACTAGCACAGATACGCAGTATTTT.

V gene TRBV15 combines with J gene TRBJ1-1; 7 positions match TRBD1. This CDR3 is 14 amino acids long. Germline CDR1 is LNHNV and CDR2 is YYDKDF (reference sequence). Trimming took 8 bases from V and 1 from J; bases not matched to a gene: 7. The CDR3, as DNA: TGTGCCACCGACCGGACAGGCAAGAACACTGAAGCTTTCTTT. It yields the protein CATDRTGKNTEAFF.

The chain is built from TRBV4-2 and TRBJ2-1; unclear D gene. V was trimmed by 0 bases and J by 2 bases, leaving 8 bases between them. The CDR3 sequence is 15 residues long. CDR1 LGHNA and CDR2 YNFKEQ come from the germline V gene. CDR3 amino acids: CASSQDLRAYNEQFF. The CDR3, as DNA: TGTGCCAGCAGCCAAGATCTTAGGGCCTACAATGAGCAGTTCTTC.

The rearrangement uses TRBV29-1 and TRBJ2-5, with TRBD2 identical over 10 bases. Trimming cost V 6 bases and J 5 bases; bases outside gene matches: 18. From germline, CDR1 is SQVTM and CDR2 ANQGSEA. The CDR3 length is 17 residues. CDR3 bases: TGCAGCGTCCTCGGTACTAGCGGGAACCTCGTCGGGGAGACCCAGTACTTC. It codes for CSVLGTSGNLVGETQYF.